The 20 T cell receptor beta chains below come from one sample, sequenced in a study of Graves' ophthalmopathy and Graves' hyperthyroidism. RNA served as the template for amplifying TCR beta CDR3 regions. A first-round RT-PCR used HTBI primers, followed by a second-round multiplex PCR. MiXCR, run by TCRdb on the multiplex PCR reads, gives a single entry per CDR3 protein. The sample lists more than 1,000,000 distinct CDR3 sequences; 36% were seen once. What was sequenced was peripheral blood or thyroid tissue (not recorded which). All receptors derive from an adult man with Graves' hyperthyroidism.

The rearrangement joins TRBV24-1 to TRBJ2-2; 7 nucleotides line up with TRBD1. Per the germline V gene, CDR1 is KGHDR and CDR2 is SFDVKD. This CDR3 is 17 amino acids long. Trimming removed 3 bases from V and 3 bases from J; junction bases left unmatched: 9. The CDR3 region is CATSDPGTALHTGELFF. CDR3 in DNA: TGTGCCACCAGTGATCCAGGGACAGCACTACACACCGGGGAGCTGTTTTTT.

This clonotype was detected many times. V is TRBV10-3 and J is TRBJ2-7; 7 bases agree with TRBD1. The V gene's germline CDR1 is ENHRY and CDR2 SYGVKD. The CDR3 loop spans 15 amino acids. V lost 2 bases and J lost 2; bases outside the gene matches: 6. This chain's CDR3 is CAISEGQATTYEQYF. DNA of the CDR3: TGTGCCATCAGTGAGGGACAGGCCACAACCTACGAGCAGTACTTC.

This chain joins TRBV20-1 and TRBJ2-2; D unresolved. V lost 3 bases and J 2 bases, leaving 13 bases between the germline ends. Germline values: CDR1 DFQATT, CDR2 SNEGSKA (reference sequence). This CDR3 is built from 15 residues. For the CDR3, the DNA is TGCAGTGCTAGTCAGTTGCCGGAAAACACCGGGGAGCTGTTTTTT. Its protein product is CSASQLPENTGELFF.

A few counts support this clonotype. The V call is TRBV11-2, the J call TRBJ2-2, with unresolved D. Germline V lookup: CDR1 SGHAT, CDR2 FQNNGV. V dropped 4 bases and J dropped 4 bases, with 13 bases sitting between them. The CDR3 covers 15 residues. The CDR3 region has the DNA TGTGCCAGCAGCTATCGGGTATCTTCCACCGGGGAGCTGTTTTTT. Translation gives CASSYRVSSTGELFF.

V usage is TRBV29-1 and J usage is TRBJ1-1, with unresolved D. The CDR3 runs 13 residues. V gave up 4 bases and J gave up 10 bases, with 19 bases separating them. From germline, CDR1 is SQVTM and CDR2 ANQGSEA. In DNA form, the CDR3 reads TGCAGCGTTGTAGGACGGACGGAATACGGAGCTTTCTTT. This encodes CSVVGRTEYGAFF.

The genes are TRBV7-9 and TRBJ1-4, with D hard to call. The better agreement between TRBJ2-2 and the DNA end casts doubt on the J call. The CDR3 loop spans 13 amino acids. Looked up from germline, CDR1 is SEHNR and CDR2 is FQNEAQ (reference sequence). The CDR3 nucleotides read TGTGCCAGCAGCCTCTCGTGGGACGGGGAGCTGTTTTTT. Its translation: CASSLSWDGELFF.

As DNA, the CDR3 is TGTGCCAGCTCACCAAAACGTTCAACCACCGGGGAGCTGTTTTTT. This sequence encodes CASSPKRSTTGELFF. The rearrangement uses TRBV18 and TRBJ2-2; D is unresolved. V was clipped by 2 bases and J by 4 bases, with 11 bases between them. Germline values: CDR1 KGHSH, CDR2 LQKENI. The CDR3 spans 15 residues.

The V and J genes are TRBV28 and TRBJ1-4; maybe TRBD1 (6 bases). With 7 bases removed from V and 10 bases from J, the gap between germline ends came to 16 bases. CDR3 length: 13 residues. Germline CDR1 is MDHEN and CDR2 is SYDVKM. This CDR3 reads CASNLDRGRKLFF. DNA for the CDR3: TGTGCCAGCAACCTAGACCGGGGGCGAAAACTGTTTTTT.

Ten or more counts support this clonotype. The gene calls are TRBV20-1 and TRBJ2-5, with 8 nucleotides matching TRBD1. This CDR3 is built from 15 residues. V was pared by 0 bases and J by 1 base, with 4 bases of the junction left unmatched. Germline values: CDR1 DFQATT, CDR2 SNEGSKA (reference sequence). CDR3 DNA sequence: TGCAGTGCTAGAGATGGCGGACAGGGCCAAGAGACCCAGTACTTC. The encoded protein is CSARDGGQGQETQYF.

The chain couples TRBV10-3 to TRBJ2-7, with 7 bases aligning to TRBD2. The end of the DNA is better explained by TRBJ2-1, so the J call may be wrong. The CDR3 is made up of 15 amino acids. CDR1 and CDR2 from the germline V gene are ENHRY and SYGVKD. DNA for the CDR3: TGTGCCATCAGTGGTAGGGAGGGCGGTTTCAATGAGCAGTTCTTC. Translated, it gives CAISGREGGFNEQFF.

This clonotype was counted ten times or more. The chain carries TRBV29-1 and TRBJ2-2; the D call may be TRBD1 or TRBD2 (5 bases each). V lost 7 bases and J 1 base, leaving 13 bases between the germline ends. The CDR3 is made up of 14 amino acids. Germline V gene sequence: CDR1 SQVTM, CDR2 ANQGSEA. The CDR3 loop reads CSALVGGNTGELFF. The DNA for the CDR3 is TGCAGCGCCCTAGTTGGGGGGAACACCGGGGAGCTGTTTTTT.

Notes on this clonotype: A much larger clonotype is one base distant, so this may be a read error. The chain joins TRBV19 to TRBJ1-1; D is ambiguous. The CDR3 length is 15 residues. Trimming removed 5 bases at V and 4 bases at J, with 17 bases between. Germline V gene sequence: CDR1 LNHDA, CDR2 SQIVND (reference sequence). CDR3 protein: CASSPGREVSTEAFF. CDR3 sequence (DNA): TGTGCCAGTAGTCCCGGACGGGAAGTGAGCACTGAAGCTTTCTTT. Complete variable domain (other parts from reference TRBV19 and TRBJ1-1): DGGITQSPKYLFRKEGQNVTLSCEQNLNHDAMYWYRQDPGQGLRLIYYSQIVNDFQKGDIAEGYSVSREKKESFPLTVTSAQKNPTAFYLCASSPGREVSTEAFFGQGTRLTVV.

This clonotype was counted a few times. The chain couples TRBV6-5 to TRBJ2-5; 8 bases are a match to TRBD2. V was pared by 6 bases and J by 5 bases, with 11 bases of the junction left unmatched. The CDR3 has 15 amino acids. Germline values: CDR1 MNHEY, CDR2 SVGAGI. CDR3 bases: TGTGCCAGCAGGAAACGAGCGGGAGACGGGGAGACCCAGTACTTC. Encoded protein: CASRKRAGDGETQYF.

The chain uses TRBV4-3 and TRBJ2-7, with 7 bases that match TRBD1. This CDR3 has 16 residues. Trimming cost V 1 base and J 6 bases; bases outside gene matches: 12. The germline gives CDR1 LGHNA, CDR2 YSLEER. The CDR3 loop reads CASSQGLGRGTGEQYF. Written as DNA, the CDR3 is TGCGCCAGCAGCCAAGGATTGGGCAGGGGGACGGGCGAGCAGTACTTC.

Details on this clonotype: One base away lies a much larger clone, so this may be a sequencing read error. The rearrangement links TRBV29-1 to TRBJ2-5; 9 bases align to TRBD2. CDR3 length equals 15 residues. Germline CDR1 is SQVTM and CDR2 is ANQGSEA. The CDR3 sequence is CSAEDGRTSVETQYF. The CDR3 coding sequence is TGCAGCGCTGAAGATGGCAGGACTAGCGTTGAGACCCAGTACTTC. The full variable domain, rest sourced from reference TRBV29-1 and TRBJ2-5, is SAVISQKPSRDICQRGTSLTIQCQVDSQVTMMFWYRQQPGQSLTLIATANQGSEATYESGFVIDKFPISRPNLTFSTLTVSNMSPEDSSIYLCSAEDGRTSVETQYFGPGTRLLVL.

This clonotype occurred a few times. Its ends do not fully match the called genes, so a read error is possible. The rearrangement links TRBV10-2 to TRBJ1-1; no clear D gene. The CDR3 consists of 12 residues. Looked up from germline, CDR1 is WSHSY and CDR2 is SAAADI. CDR3 amino acids: CASSTLYTEAFF. CDR3 DNA: TGTGCCAGCAGCACCCTATACACTGAAGCTTTCTTT.

There are many counts of this clonotype. The chain has TRBV29-1 and TRBJ1-1, with unresolved D. Looked up from germline, CDR1 is SQVTM and CDR2 is ANQGSEA. V was cut by 3 bases and J by 4 bases, with 12 bases left in between. The CDR3 extends over 13 amino acids. CDR3 in amino acids: CSVESQIGTEAFF. For the CDR3, the DNA is TGCAGCGTTGAGAGTCAGATTGGCACTGAAGCTTTCTTT.

This chain links TRBV7-2 with TRBJ2-7; 9 bases are a match to TRBD2. The CDR3 covers 18 residues. CDR1 is SGHTA and CDR2 is FQGNSA in the germline V gene. After removal of 1 base from V and 0 bases from J, the junction contained 10 bases not matched to a gene. As DNA, the CDR3 is TGTGCCAGCAGCTTAGAATGGGTAGCGGGAGATAGCTCCTACGAGCAGTACTTC. Residues: CASSLEWVAGDSSYEQYF.

The chain joins TRBV28 to TRBJ2-7; D unclear. This CDR3 contains 14 residues. Deletions cut 9 bases from V and 3 bases from J, with 18 bases between. Germline V CDR1 and CDR2: MDHEN, SYDVKM. Written as DNA, the CDR3 is TGTGCCAGGCATGAACTCGGTCCATTCTACGAGCAGTACTTC. Translation: CARHELGPFYEQYF.

This chain joins TRBV5-4 and TRBJ2-3; D is undetermined. V lost 0 bases, J lost 6 bases, and 5 bases lay in between. The length of the CDR3 is 12 residues. Germline CDR1 is SGHNT and CDR2 is YYREEE (reference sequence). CDR3 residues: CASSLGGDTQYF. The CDR3 bases are TGTGCCAGCAGCTTGGGTGGGGATACGCAGTATTTT.